This T cell receptor (beta chain) emerged from a study of blood T cell repertoires in COVID-19. Overall study: PBMCs, B-cell-depleted T cells, or T cells were the source of the cDNA or gDNA that made up the material.

Some clones are missing from TCRdb's copy, which holds only in-frame ones; the method was immunoSEQ multiplex PCR. This sample carries approximately 500,000 clones, 70% to 90% of them seen once, and the ten largest clones take roughly 3.1%. The clonotype was recovered from a human donor in a cohort sampled during active COVID-19. The sequenced sample consisted of peripheral blood.

CDR3 residues: CASSPHRTTNEKLFF. CDR3 nucleotides: TGTGCCAGTAGTCCCCACAGGACAACTAATGAAAAACTGTTTTTT. The chain joins TRBV19 to TRBJ1-4, with D perhaps matching TRBD1 (5 bases). The CDR3 contains 15 residues. Germline loops: CDR1 LNHDA, CDR2 SQIVND (reference sequence). Trimming removed 5 bases at V and 0 bases at J, with 10 bases between.